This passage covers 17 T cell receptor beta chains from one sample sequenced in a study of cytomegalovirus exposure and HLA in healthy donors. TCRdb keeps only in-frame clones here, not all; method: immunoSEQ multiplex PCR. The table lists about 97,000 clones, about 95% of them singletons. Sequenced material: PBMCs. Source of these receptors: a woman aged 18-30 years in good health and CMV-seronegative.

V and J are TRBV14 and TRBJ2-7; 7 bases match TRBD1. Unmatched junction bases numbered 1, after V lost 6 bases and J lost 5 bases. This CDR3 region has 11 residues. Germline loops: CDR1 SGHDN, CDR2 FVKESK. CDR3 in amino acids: CASRQGNEQYF. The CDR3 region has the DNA TGTGCCAGCAGACAGGGGAACGAGCAGTACTTC.

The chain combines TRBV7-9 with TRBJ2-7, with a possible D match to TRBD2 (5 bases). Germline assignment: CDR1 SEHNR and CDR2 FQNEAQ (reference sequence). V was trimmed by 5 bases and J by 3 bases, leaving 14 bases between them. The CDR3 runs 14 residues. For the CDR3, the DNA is TGTGCCAGCAGCGAACTGAGCGGTTACTACGAGCAGTACTTC. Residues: CASSELSGYYEQYF.

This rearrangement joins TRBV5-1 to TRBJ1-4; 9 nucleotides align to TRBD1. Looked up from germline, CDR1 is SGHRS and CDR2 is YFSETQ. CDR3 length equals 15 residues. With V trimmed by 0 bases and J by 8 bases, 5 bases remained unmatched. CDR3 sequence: CASSLGQGVGEKLFF. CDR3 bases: TGCGCCAGCAGCTTGGGACAGGGGGTAGGGGAAAAACTGTTTTTT.

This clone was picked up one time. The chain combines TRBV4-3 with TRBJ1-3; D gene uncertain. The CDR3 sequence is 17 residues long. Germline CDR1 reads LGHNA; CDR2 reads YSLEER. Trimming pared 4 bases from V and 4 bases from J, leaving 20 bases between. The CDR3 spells CASSPGTATLEGNTIYF. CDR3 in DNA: TGCGCCAGCAGCCCGGGAACAGCGACTCTCGAGGGAAACACCATATATTTT.

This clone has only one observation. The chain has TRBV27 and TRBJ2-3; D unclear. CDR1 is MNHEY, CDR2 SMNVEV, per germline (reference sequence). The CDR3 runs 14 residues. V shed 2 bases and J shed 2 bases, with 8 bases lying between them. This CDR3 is CASSLGVDTDTQYF. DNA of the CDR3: TGTGCCAGCAGTTTAGGTGTAGACACAGATACGCAGTATTTT.

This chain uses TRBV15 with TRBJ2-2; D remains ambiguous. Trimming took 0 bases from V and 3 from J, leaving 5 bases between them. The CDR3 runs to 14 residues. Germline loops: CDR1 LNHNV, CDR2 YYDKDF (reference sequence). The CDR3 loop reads CATSRDVDTGELFF. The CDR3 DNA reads TGTGCCACCAGCAGAGATGTCGACACCGGGGAGCTGTTTTTT.

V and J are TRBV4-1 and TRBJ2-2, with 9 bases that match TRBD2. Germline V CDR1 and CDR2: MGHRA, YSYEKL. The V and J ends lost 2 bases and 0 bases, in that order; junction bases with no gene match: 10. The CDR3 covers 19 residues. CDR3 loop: CASSQYLASGNSNTGELFF. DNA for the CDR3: TGCGCCAGCAGCCAATATTTGGCTAGCGGGAACTCGAACACCGGGGAGCTGTTTTTT.

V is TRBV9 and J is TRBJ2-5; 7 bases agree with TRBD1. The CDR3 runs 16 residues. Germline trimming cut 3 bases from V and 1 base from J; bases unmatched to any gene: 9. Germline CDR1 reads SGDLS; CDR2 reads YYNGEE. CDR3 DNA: TGTGCCAGCAGCGCCCCGACAGGGAGAGGCCAAGAGACCCAGTACTTC. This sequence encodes CASSAPTGRGQETQYF.

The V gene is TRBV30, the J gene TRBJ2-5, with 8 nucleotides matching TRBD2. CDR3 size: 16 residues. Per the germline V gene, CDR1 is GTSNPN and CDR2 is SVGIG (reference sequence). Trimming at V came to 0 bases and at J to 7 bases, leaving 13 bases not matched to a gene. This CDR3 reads CAWSVTPGLAGGTQYF. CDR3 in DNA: TGTGCCTGGAGTGTAACACCCGGACTAGCCGGGGGGACCCAGTACTTC.

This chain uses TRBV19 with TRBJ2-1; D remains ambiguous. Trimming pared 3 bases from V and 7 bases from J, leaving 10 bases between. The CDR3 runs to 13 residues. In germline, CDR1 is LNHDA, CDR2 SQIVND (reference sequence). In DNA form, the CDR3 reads TGTGCCAGTAGTATCGCACTATCGAATGAGCAGTTCTTC. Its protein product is CASSIALSNEQFF.

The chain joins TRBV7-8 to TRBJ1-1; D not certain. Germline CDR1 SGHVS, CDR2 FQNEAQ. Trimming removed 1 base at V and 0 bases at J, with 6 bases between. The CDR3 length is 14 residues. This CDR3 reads CASSLGLMNTEAFF. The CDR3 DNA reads TGTGCCAGCAGCTTAGGGCTCATGAACACTGAAGCTTTCTTT.

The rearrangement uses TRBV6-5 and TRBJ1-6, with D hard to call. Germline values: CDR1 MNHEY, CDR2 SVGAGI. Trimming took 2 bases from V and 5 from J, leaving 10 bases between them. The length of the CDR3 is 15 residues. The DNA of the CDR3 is TGTGCCAGCAGTTACATGGCCGGGGATAATTCACCCCTCCACTTT. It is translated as CASSYMAGDNSPLHF.

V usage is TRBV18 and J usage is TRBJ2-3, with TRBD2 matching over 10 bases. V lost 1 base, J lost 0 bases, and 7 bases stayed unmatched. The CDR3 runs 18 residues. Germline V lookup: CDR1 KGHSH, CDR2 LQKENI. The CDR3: CASSPLPRTSGSTDTQYF. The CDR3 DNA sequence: TGTGCCAGCTCACCACTCCCTCGGACTAGCGGTAGCACAGATACGCAGTATTTT. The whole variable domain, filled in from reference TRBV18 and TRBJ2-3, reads NAGVMQNPRHLVRRRGQEARLRCSPMKGHSHVYWYRQLPEEGLKFMVYLQKENIIDESGMPKERFSAEFPKEGPSILRIQQVVRGDSAAYFCASSPLPRTSGSTDTQYFGPGTRLTVL.

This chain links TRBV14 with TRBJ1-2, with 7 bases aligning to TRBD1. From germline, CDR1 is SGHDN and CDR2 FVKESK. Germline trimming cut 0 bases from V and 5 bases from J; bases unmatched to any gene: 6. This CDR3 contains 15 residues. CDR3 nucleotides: TGTGCCAGCAGCCAAGATGAGGGGGCGGCATATGGCTACACCTTC. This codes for CASSQDEGAAYGYTF.

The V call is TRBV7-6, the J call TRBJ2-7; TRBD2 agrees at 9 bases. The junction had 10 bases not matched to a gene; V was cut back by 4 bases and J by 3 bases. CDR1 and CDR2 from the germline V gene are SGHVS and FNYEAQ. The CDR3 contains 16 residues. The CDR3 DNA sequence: TGTGCCAGCAGCTCCATTGGGAGTAGCGGGAGCTACGAGCAGTACTTC. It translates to CASSSIGSSGSYEQYF.

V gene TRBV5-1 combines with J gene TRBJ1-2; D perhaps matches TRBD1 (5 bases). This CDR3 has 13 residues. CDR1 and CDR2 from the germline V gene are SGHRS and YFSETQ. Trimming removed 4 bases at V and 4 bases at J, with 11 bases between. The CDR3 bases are TGCGCCAGCAGCACCACAGGTGTCTATGGCTACACCTTC. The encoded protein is CASSTTGVYGYTF.

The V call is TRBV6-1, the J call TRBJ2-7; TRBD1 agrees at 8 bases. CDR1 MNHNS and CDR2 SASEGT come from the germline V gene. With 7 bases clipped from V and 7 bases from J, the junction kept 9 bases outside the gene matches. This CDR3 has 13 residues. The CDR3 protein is CASIVGQGNEQYF. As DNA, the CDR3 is TGTGCCAGCATCGTTGGACAGGGAAATGAGCAGTACTTC.